Reported below is one T cell receptor beta chain. Samples underwent the assay at deep level. Some clones are missing from TCRdb's copy, which holds only in-frame ones; the method was immunoSEQ multiplex PCR. The sample contains 2.3 million or so clones, over 85% of which appear only once. This sample is part of a study of shared clonotypes between healthy human individuals. Study information: Per-donor plates numbered three CD4 naive, three CD4 memory, two CD8 naive and one CD8 memory.

V lost 3 bases to trimming and J lost 0 bases; unmatched junction nucleotides: 5. Germline-derived CDR1 and CDR2 are SGHVS and FQNEAQ. The CDR3 spans 16 residues. The sample taken for sequencing was naive CD4+ T cells from PBMCs. Sample subset: CD45RA+ positively selected. This sequence originates from a man aged 18 to 30 in good health. Some clones in this sample may be carry-over from other donors' samples. The rearrangement links TRBV7-8 to TRBJ2-3; 8 positions agree with TRBD1. CDR3 bases: TGTGCCAGCAGCTTCCGCAGGGGGCCCAGCACAGATACGCAGTATTTT. Residues: CASSFRRGPSTDTQYF. Looking up the rest from reference TRBV7-8 and TRBJ2-3 gives the full variable domain: GAGVSQSPRYKVAKRGQDVALRCDPISGHVSLFWYQQALGQGPEFLTYFQNEAQLDKSGLPSDRFFAERPEGSVSTLKIQRTQQEDSAVYLCASSFRRGPSTDTQYFGPGTRLTVL.